The subject of this entry is one T cell receptor beta chain. The antigen it binds to is not known. Nothing much larger sits one base from this clone, and base qualities are not available. This sample is part of a study of human versus mouse CDR3 diversity and MHC coevolution (dated by TCRdb to 2017 to 2019). Turning to the overall study: According to reports, the immunoSEQ assay can detect one in 200,000 T cells and keeps multiplex PCR amplification bias to a minimum. Three healthy volunteer blood donors were included in the human cohort, with one aged 30 to 39, one aged 40 to 49 and one aged 60 to 70 at collection. Across mouse and human samples, the number of valid reads per sample ranged from roughly 5.5 x 10^6 to 1.7 x 10^7. Repertoires of human naive CD4 T cells were used as a reference for TCR selection on multiple MHC II alleles and were compared against human-TCR-locus transgenic mice carrying single MHC II.

V loses 1 base of germline sequence and J loses 4 bases, and the interval between the two ends is 8 bases. According to the germline V gene, CDR1 reads SGHRS and CDR2 reads YFSETQ. Spanning cysteine to phenylalanine, the CDR3 consists of 14 amino acids. Left in the record is the CDR3 DNA by itself, 42 bases read in frame from the first base. Naive CD4 T cells, defined as CD45RO-negative and CD62L-positive, were isolated from PBMCs by fluorescence-activated cell sorting. From each donor, around 50 ml of fresh peripheral blood was taken, and Ficoll density centrifugation was then used to isolate PBMCs. Sorting was performed on a FACSAria III instrument, with purity above 90% for all samples. The QIAGEN blood and tissue kit was used to extract genomic DNA from sorted cells, and the DNA was quantified on a NanoDrop 1000. The immunoSEQ platform deep sequenced and quantified TCR alpha and beta chains by multiplex PCR of genomic DNA. As for the original processing: IMGT gene and region definitions were used for annotation of the TCR sequences. As a stand-in for the preselection repertoire, out-of-frame rearrangements were used and set against in-frame clonotypes. Repertoire size was estimated with the iCHAO1 estimator supplied with the immunoSEQ platform. Clonal inequality was measured with a Gini index on in-frame amino acid clonotypes, based on the Lorenz curve. The intersect function in the R package tcR was used to count shared clonotypes, while the Jaccard index served to score similarity. Principal component analysis of V, J and V-J usage frequencies was run with the R prcomp function without normalization. The table comes from immuneACCESS by way of TCRdb, which keeps in-frame sequences with V and J called. Part of the clones is missing from these tables; in studies checked, under half for an unresolved V gene and the rest for unknown reasons. The V and J calls and clone size are taken from that table; D and trimming were inferred from the DNA. This sample is represented by tens of thousands of clones; approximately 94% of them were singletons. The ten largest clones add up to 15% to 20% of the sample.

The investigation overall reported the following: Because human T cells were selected on roughly six MHC II alleles, repertoire diversity was not considered directly comparable between humans and mice. On average, humans had more CDR3 deletions and insertions than mice, indicating greater exonuclease and TdT activity. Among all the groups compared, the lowest clonal inequality scores came from two of the three human donors. iCHAO1 estimates gave humans the largest TCR beta repertoire, 1.5 million to 2 million clonotypes, attributed likely to selection by multiple MHC II molecules.

The chain joins TRBV5-1 to TRBJ2-2, with the D gene too uncertain to name. The TCR comes from a person in their sixties in good health. Sequencing used naive CD4+ T cells from blood. Per the publication, the cell subset or site label means: CD45RO-negative CD62L-positive naive CD4 T cells. The CDR3 is CASSLQEPTGELFF. Here is the DNA: TGCGCCAGCAGCTTGCAGGAACCCACCGGGGAGCTGTTTTTT.